The rows below give T cell receptor beta chains drawn from one sample of a study of CD4 T cells in relation to SARS-CoV-2 and coronaviruses. The protocol was immunoSEQ multiplex PCR, while the TCRdb copy is restricted to in-frame clones and leaves out a portion. The sample yields about 65,000 clones, about nine tenths seen once. The sequencing input was memory CD4+ T cells from PBMCs. The origin of the receptors is a human donor in good health. The CDR3 runs from the conserved cysteine through the conserved F or W. Fields, in order: J gene, V gene, D gene, clone size, CDR3 DNA, CDR3 protein. D genes are given only for firm matches. Size is stated for part of the rows, as once, few or many counts, or as a class when the clone is expanded.

TRBJ1-1	TRBV30	NA	NA	TGTGCCTGGAGTGTGGGTCGTAGGGGCACTGAAGCTTTCTTT	CAWSVGRRGTEAFF
TRBJ1-1	TRBV5-1	NA	NA	TGCGCCAGCAGCTTCTACACAGCCACTGAAGCTTTCTTT	CASSFYTATEAFF
TRBJ1-2	TRBV27	TRBD1	few	TGTGCCAGCAGTGGCGACAGGGGCCTTTTTATTGGCTACACCTTC	CASSGDRGLFIGYTF
TRBJ2-2	TRBV9	NA	NA	TGTGCCAGCAGCGTAGCTACGGGGGGCACCACCGGGGAGCTGTTTTTT	CASSVATGGTTGELFF
TRBJ1-4	TRBV2	NA	NA	TGTGCCAGCAGTGAATGGACGTCTAATGAAAAACTGTTTTTT	CASSEWTSNEKLFF
TRBJ2-7	TRBV9	TRBD2	NA	TGTGCCAGCAGCGAACAAGGGCGGGGGGAGCAGTACTTC	CASSEQGRGEQYF
TRBJ2-3	TRBV7-2	NA	NA	TGTGCCAGCAGCTTCTCGGACTCCCTAGGGCAGTATTTT	CASSFSDSLGQYF
TRBJ1-4	TRBV3-1/TRBV3-2	TRBD1	NA	TGTGCCAGCAGCCAAGAGGACAGGAAAAATGAAAAACTGTTTTTT	CASSQEDRKNEKLFF
TRBJ1-3	TRBV6-5	NA	NA	TGTGCCAGCAGGCCCTTTGGGTTCTCTGGAAACACCATATATTTT	CASRPFGFSGNTIYF
TRBJ1-1	TRBV7-3	NA	NA	TGTGCCAGCAGCTTAAGTGCGCACACTGAAGCTTTCTTT	CASSLSAHTEAFF
TRBJ1-4	TRBV4-1	NA	NA	TGCGCCAGCAGCCCGGTTGGTAATGAAAAACTGTTTTTT	CASSPVGNEKLFF
TRBJ2-5	TRBV19	NA	NA	TGTGCCAGTAGTATCACAGTCCAAGAGACCCAGTACTTC	CASSITVQETQYF
TRBJ1-6	TRBV3-1/TRBV3-2	NA	NA	TGTGCCAGCAGCATAAGGGACCAGAATTCACCCCTCCACTTT	CASSIRDQNSPLHF